These T cell receptor beta chains were read from a single sample in a study of T cell responses to AZD1222 COVID-19 vaccine. TCRdb's copy holds only in-frame clones and misses some; the assay was immunoSEQ multiplex PCR. The data contain around 110,000 clones, roughly 93% of them singletons. Here the sequenced sample was peripheral blood, taken on day 0 of AZD1222 vaccination. All receptors derive from an adult in good health. Both conserved end residues are part of each CDR3. Fields, in order: CDR3 length, D gene, V gene, J gene, CDR3 DNA, CDR3 protein. A D gene is named only where the DNA matches it firmly.

CDR3 length: 12; D gene: -; V gene: TRBV28; J gene: TRBJ2-1; CDR3 DNA: TGTGCCAGCAGCTCACCACACAATGAGCAGTTCTTC; CDR3 protein: CASSSPHNEQFF
CDR3 length: 13; D gene: -; V gene: TRBV27; J gene: TRBJ1-5; CDR3 DNA: TGTGCCAGCAGTTTATTTGAAAATCAGCCCCAGCATTTT; CDR3 protein: CASSLFENQPQHF
CDR3 length: 15; D gene: TRBD2; V gene: TRBV7-6; J gene: TRBJ2-1; CDR3 DNA: TGTGCCAGCAGCGAACTAGCGGGAGGGGGCAATGAGCAGTTCTTC; CDR3 protein: CASSELAGGGNEQFF
CDR3 length: 16; D gene: -; V gene: TRBV14; J gene: TRBJ2-2; CDR3 DNA: TGTGCCAGCAGCCAACCAAAAAGTTCCGTAATAATGGAGCTGTTTTTT; CDR3 protein: CASSQPKSSVIMELFF
CDR3 length: 15; D gene: -; V gene: TRBV28; J gene: TRBJ1-1; CDR3 DNA: TGTGCCAGCAGTTTAAACTGGGAATCGAACACTGAAGCTTTCTTT; CDR3 protein: CASSLNWESNTEAFF
CDR3 length: 15; D gene: -; V gene: TRBV5-1; J gene: TRBJ2-1; CDR3 DNA: TGCGCCAGCAGCTTGTCTGGCGGAGGTTACAATGAGCAGTTCTTC; CDR3 protein: CASSLSGGGYNEQFF
CDR3 length: 19; D gene: TRBD1; V gene: TRBV28; J gene: TRBJ1-2; CDR3 DNA: TGTGCCAGCAGTTCACCCGGCGGACAGGGGGTCGGTGCTAACTATGGCTACACCTTC; CDR3 protein: CASSSPGGQGVGANYGYTF
CDR3 length: 15; D gene: -; V gene: TRBV5-1; J gene: TRBJ1-1; CDR3 DNA: TGCGCCAGCAGCTTGCGTGGGACGCAGGGCACTGAAGCTTTCTTT; CDR3 protein: CASSLRGTQGTEAFF
CDR3 length: 15; D gene: TRBD2; V gene: TRBV29-1; J gene: TRBJ2-7; CDR3 DNA: TGCAGCGTTGAAGGGGCTAGCGGGAGTAGGTACGAGCAGTACTTC; CDR3 protein: CSVEGASGSRYEQYF
CDR3 length: 15; D gene: -; V gene: TRBV30; J gene: TRBJ1-5; CDR3 DNA: TGTGCCTGCGACCCGGGGGGATATAGCAATCAGCCCCAGCATTTT; CDR3 protein: CACDPGGYSNQPQHF
CDR3 length: 15; D gene: TRBD1; V gene: TRBV5-1; J gene: TRBJ1-6; CDR3 DNA: TGCGCCAGCGCTCGACAGGGAACGGATAATTCACCCCTCCACTTT; CDR3 protein: CASARQGTDNSPLHF
CDR3 length: 12; D gene: -; V gene: TRBV28; J gene: TRBJ1-1; CDR3 DNA: TGTGCCAGCAGTTTGCGACGTACTGAAGCTTTCTTT; CDR3 protein: CASSLRRTEAFF
CDR3 length: 15; D gene: -; V gene: TRBV27; J gene: TRBJ1-2; CDR3 DNA: TGTGCCAGCAGTGATACCGGGAAAGCTAACTATGGCTACACCTTC; CDR3 protein: CASSDTGKANYGYTF